These 12 T cell receptor beta chains originate from one sample sequenced in a study. Each CDR3 protein is one row after TCRdb ran MiXCR on the RT-PCR reads. The sample contains hundreds of thousands of distinct CDR3 sequences, approximately 15% of which appear only once. The sample consisted of memory CD4+ T cells from blood. The receptors were gathered from a female donor in good health, serving as a healthy control.

This chain uses TRBV20-1 with TRBJ2-3; D remains ambiguous. This CDR3 spans 15 amino acids. The V and J ends lost 0 bases and 1 base respectively, with 11 bases between them. Germline CDR1 and CDR2: DFQATT and SNEGSKA (reference sequence). CDR3 amino acids: CSAREPASGTDTQYF. The CDR3 DNA follows: TGCAGTGCTAGAGAACCGGCCTCAGGCACAGATACGCAGTATTTT.

The chain couples TRBV7-9 to TRBJ1-1, with TRBD1 as a possible D gene (6 bases). The CDR3 is 12 residues long. Germline CDR1 reads SEHNR; CDR2 reads FQNEAQ (reference sequence). The germline V and J ends were trimmed by 0 bases and 11 bases, with 10 bases remaining between them. The CDR3 here is CASSLAGQWAFF. DNA for the CDR3: TGTGCCAGCAGCTTAGCGGGACAATGGGCTTTCTTT.

This clonotype was observed many times. V and J are TRBV29-1 and TRBJ1-4; TRBD1 matches 7 bases. The CDR3 length is 12 residues. Losses at the gene ends were 5 bases for V and 7 bases for J; bases not matched to a gene: 4. Germline CDR1 reads SQVTM; CDR2 reads ANQGSEA. CDR3 DNA sequence: TGCAGCGTTCGGGACAGTGTTGAAAAACTGTTTTTT. Translation: CSVRDSVEKLFF.

This chain joins TRBV6-4 and TRBJ2-3; D is possibly TRBD1 (6 bases). Per germline, CDR1 MRHNA and CDR2 SNTAGT. The length of the CDR3 is 17 residues. Trimming stripped 7 bases from V and 0 bases from J, with 20 bases between. The CDR3 loop is CASITWAGTLSTDTQYF. The CDR3 nucleotides are TGTGCCAGCATTACGTGGGCCGGGACATTGAGCACAGATACGCAGTATTTT.

This clonotype showed up many times. This chain connects TRBV20-1 to TRBJ2-7, with D perhaps matching TRBD2 (6 bases). CDR1 and CDR2 (germline): DFQATT, SNEGSKA (reference sequence). CDR3 length equals 14 residues. Trimming took 5 bases from V and 2 from J, leaving 16 bases between them. CDR3 bases: TGCAGTGCTCTGATGGGCGGAGGGACCTACGAGCAGTACTTC. Its translation: CSALMGGGTYEQYF.

V usage is TRBV11-2 and J usage is TRBJ2-3; 7 positions agree with TRBD2. The junction had 12 bases not matched to a gene; V was cut back by 5 bases and J by 4 bases. The CDR3 totals 16 residues. The germline gives CDR1 SGHAT, CDR2 FQNNGV. The DNA of the CDR3 is TGTGCCAGCAGCCGAAGTGTCCGGGAGGCGTCAGATACGCAGTATTTT. Translating it yields CASSRSVREASDTQYF. The complete variable domain, with remaining parts taken from reference TRBV11-2 and TRBJ2-3, reads EAGVAQSPRYKIIEKRQSVAFWCNPISGHATLYWYQQILGQGPKLLIQFQNNGVVDDSQLPKDRFSAERLKGVDSTLKIQPAKLEDSAVYLCASSRSVREASDTQYFGPGTRLTVL.

This clonotype was seen a few times. In DNA, the CDR3 is TGCAGTGCTCAGCTAGCGGGAGGAGTTAATGAGCAGTTCTTC. It is translated as CSAQLAGGVNEQFF. This chain links TRBV20-1 with TRBJ2-1, with 11 bases fitting TRBD2. Germline CDR1 DFQATT, CDR2 SNEGSKA (reference sequence). V lost 5 bases, J lost 7 bases, and 7 bases stayed unmatched. The CDR3 is 14 amino acids.

The rearrangement joins TRBV5-1 to TRBJ1-1; D not resolved. V was shortened by 4 bases and J by 1 base, with 17 bases between the two germline ends. There are 16 residues in the CDR3. Germline CDR1 reads SGHRS; CDR2 reads YFSETQ. The CDR3 region is CASSPLLTRGNTEAFF. As DNA, the CDR3 is TGCGCCAGCAGCCCCCTCCTGACTCGGGGGAACACTGAAGCTTTCTTT. Together with reference TRBV5-1 and TRBJ1-1, the CDR3 gives the full variable domain: KAGVTQTPRYLIKTRGQQVTLSCSPISGHRSVSWYQQTPGQGLQFLFEYFSETQRNKGNFPGRFSGRQFSNSRSEMNVSTLELGDSALYLCASSPLLTRGNTEAFFGQGTRLTVV.

This clonotype was observed a handful of times. The chain carries TRBV6-1 and TRBJ1-2; 9 nucleotides agree with TRBD1. Germline CDR1 reads MNHNS; CDR2 reads SASEGT. The ends lost 5 bases at V and 4 bases at J; junction bases unmatched: 5. The CDR3 has 14 amino acids. The CDR3 is CASSLTGGSYGYTF. The CDR3 nucleotides are TGTGCCAGCAGTCTTACAGGGGGCAGCTATGGCTACACCTTC.

This clonotype was recorded a few times. This sequence joins TRBV12-5 and TRBJ2-3; unclear D gene. Germline CDR1 LGHNT, CDR2 FRNRAP. V was shortened by 2 bases and J by 4 bases, with 4 bases between the two germline ends. There are 12 residues in the CDR3. This CDR3 reads CASGLSADTQYF. CDR3 sequence (DNA): TGTGCTAGTGGTTTGTCGGCAGATACGCAGTATTTT.

The chain links TRBV10-3 to TRBJ1-1; D is undetermined. The germline V gene encodes CDR1 ENHRY and CDR2 SYGVKD. CDR3 length: 13 amino acids. Trimming cost V 6 bases and J 1 base, with 9 bases left between them. The CDR3 is CAIRTGRNTEAFF. Here the CDR3 DNA reads TGTGCCATCAGGACCGGGCGGAACACTGAAGCTTTCTTT.

This clonotype showed up just a few times. This rearrangement joins TRBV3-1 to TRBJ2-3, with D hard to call. The germline V and J ends were trimmed by 3 bases and 3 bases, with 13 bases remaining between them. The CDR3 runs to 15 residues. CDR1 and CDR2 (germline): LGHDT, YNNKEL (reference sequence). DNA for the CDR3: TGTGCCAGCAGCCAGAGCATTTCGAAAACAGATACGCAGTATTTT. This encodes CASSQSISKTDTQYF.